A selection of T cell receptor beta chains follows, all from one sample in a study of siplizumab effects on memory and regulatory T cells. Assay: immunoSEQ multiplex PCR; the TCRdb copy retains only in-frame clones and omits some. The sample has about 50,000 clones, roughly 87% seen once. Specimen: naive CD8+ T cells sorted from blood. These receptors were taken from a human donor in good health. The CDR3 runs from the conserved cysteine through the conserved F or W. The D gene is left open where the match is weak. Expanded clones are given a class, and other clones once, few, many or no size at all.

v_gene: TRBV5-6
j_gene: TRBJ1-1
abundance: -
d_gene: -
CDR3aa: CASSLAGRNTEAFF
CDR3nt: TGTGCCAGCAGCTTGGCCGGCAGGAACACTGAAGCTTTCTTT

v_gene: TRBV28
j_gene: TRBJ1-2
abundance: -
d_gene: -
CDR3aa: CASRFNSANYGYTF
CDR3nt: TGTGCCAGCAGGTTTAATTCAGCTAACTATGGCTACACCTTC

v_gene: TRBV5-1
j_gene: TRBJ1-1
abundance: -
d_gene: TRBD1
CDR3aa: CASSFATGVNTEAFF
CDR3nt: TGCGCCAGCAGCTTCGCCACAGGGGTGAACACTGAAGCTTTCTTT

v_gene: TRBV30
j_gene: TRBJ2-7
abundance: -
d_gene: -
CDR3aa: CAWSKTGRYEQYF
CDR3nt: TGTGCCTGGAGTAAGACAGGAAGGTACGAGCAGTACTTC

v_gene: TRBV14
j_gene: TRBJ1-1
abundance: -
d_gene: TRBD1
CDR3aa: CASSDGTGGNTEAFF
CDR3nt: TGTGCCAGCAGCGACGGGACAGGGGGGAACACTGAAGCTTTCTTT

v_gene: TRBV5-1
j_gene: TRBJ1-6
abundance: -
d_gene: TRBD1
CDR3aa: CASSSTGDLSPLHF
CDR3nt: TGCGCCAGCAGCTCGACAGGGGATTTGTCACCCCTCCACTTT

v_gene: TRBV6-5
j_gene: TRBJ2-7
abundance: -
d_gene: TRBD2
CDR3aa: CASSYSAGLGLLEQYF
CDR3nt: TGTGCCAGCAGTTACTCGGCGGGACTAGGGTTGTTAGAGCAGTACTTC

v_gene: TRBV6-5
j_gene: TRBJ2-7
abundance: few
d_gene: TRBD2
CDR3aa: CASSVSGSGSYEQYF
CDR3nt: TGTGCCAGCAGCGTTAGCGGGAGTGGTTCCTACGAGCAGTACTTC

v_gene: TRBV19
j_gene: TRBJ1-2
abundance: -
d_gene: TRBD1
CDR3aa: CASSDRVYGYTF
CDR3nt: TGTGCCAGTAGTGACAGGGTCTATGGCTACACCTTC

v_gene: TRBV6-5
j_gene: TRBJ1-2
abundance: -
d_gene: TRBD1
CDR3aa: CASSYEGQGISGYTF
CDR3nt: TGTGCCAGCAGTTACGAGGGACAGGGTATTTCAGGCTACACCTTC

v_gene: TRBV7-3
j_gene: TRBJ2-7
abundance: -
d_gene: -
CDR3aa: CASSLGGFGYEQYF
CDR3nt: TGTGCCAGCAGCTTAGGGGGTTTTGGTTACGAGCAGTACTTC

v_gene: TRBV7-9
j_gene: TRBJ2-7
abundance: -
d_gene: TRBD1
CDR3aa: CASSPRTGGEYEQYF
CDR3nt: TGTGCCAGCAGCCCCCGGACAGGGGGCGAATACGAGCAGTACTTC

v_gene: TRBV9
j_gene: TRBJ1-1
abundance: -
d_gene: -
CDR3aa: CASSKTGENTEAFF
CDR3nt: TGTGCCAGCAGTAAGACGGGAGAGAACACTGAAGCTTTCTTT

v_gene: TRBV11-2
j_gene: TRBJ2-2
abundance: once
d_gene: -
CDR3aa: CASSSIDWPTNGELFF
CDR3nt: TGTGCCAGCAGCTCAATTGACTGGCCCACTAACGGGGAGCTGTTTTTT

v_gene: TRBV9
j_gene: TRBJ2-3
abundance: -
d_gene: TRBD2
CDR3aa: CASSKTSGGDTDTQYF
CDR3nt: TGTGCCAGCAGCAAGACTAGCGGGGGGGACACAGATACGCAGTATTTT

v_gene: TRBV5-1
j_gene: TRBJ2-7
abundance: -
d_gene: -
CDR3aa: CASSLGVSSYEQYF
CDR3nt: TGCGCCAGCAGCTTGGGGGTCAGCTCCTACGAGCAGTACTTC

v_gene: TRBV27
j_gene: TRBJ2-1
abundance: once
d_gene: -
CDR3aa: CASGKLDLSSYNEQFF
CDR3nt: TGTGCCAGCGGTAAACTAGATTTAAGCTCCTACAATGAGCAGTTCTTC

v_gene: TRBV7-9
j_gene: TRBJ2-7
abundance: -
d_gene: -
CDR3aa: CASTLIRENEQYF
CDR3nt: TGTGCCAGCACCCTCATACGGGAGAACGAGCAGTACTTC

v_gene: TRBV5-4
j_gene: TRBJ1-2
abundance: once
d_gene: -
CDR3aa: CASSPPDGGSHLGYTF
CDR3nt: TGTGCCAGCAGCCCCCCGGACGGGGGCTCACACCTTGGCTACACCTTC

v_gene: TRBV5-4
j_gene: TRBJ1-1
abundance: -
d_gene: -
CDR3aa: CASSLAPLNTEAFF
CDR3nt: TGTGCCAGCAGCTTGGCTCCGTTGAACACTGAAGCTTTCTTT

v_gene: TRBV11-2
j_gene: TRBJ2-1
abundance: -
d_gene: -
CDR3aa: CASSLAGNNEQFF
CDR3nt: TGTGCCAGCAGCTTGGCGGGAAACAATGAGCAGTTCTTC

v_gene: TRBV4-1
j_gene: TRBJ2-1
abundance: -
d_gene: -
CDR3aa: CASTFTLAADEQFF
CDR3nt: TGCGCCAGCACTTTCACCCTAGCCGCCGATGAGCAGTTCTTC

v_gene: TRBV7-9
j_gene: TRBJ2-1
abundance: -
d_gene: TRBD1
CDR3aa: CASSSGGPSYNEQFF
CDR3nt: TGTGCCAGCAGCTCAGGGGGCCCCTCCTACAATGAGCAGTTCTTC

v_gene: TRBV27
j_gene: TRBJ2-2
abundance: -
d_gene: TRBD1
CDR3aa: CASSQGVKTGELFF
CDR3nt: TGTGCCAGCAGCCAGGGGGTTAAGACCGGGGAGCTGTTTTTT

v_gene: TRBV19
j_gene: TRBJ2-1
abundance: -
d_gene: -
CDR3aa: CASSIIGSGSYNEQFF
CDR3nt: TGTGCCAGTAGTATAATCGGTAGCGGCTCCTACAATGAGCAGTTCTTC

v_gene: TRBV7-8
j_gene: TRBJ1-1
abundance: once
d_gene: -
CDR3aa: CASSSILDRINTEAFF
CDR3nt: TGTGCCAGCAGCTCAATACTAGACAGGATTAACACTGAAGCTTTCTTT

v_gene: TRBV19
j_gene: TRBJ2-7
abundance: -
d_gene: TRBD1
CDR3aa: CASSRTGQHNEQYF
CDR3nt: TGTGCCAGTAGCCGGACAGGGCAGCACAACGAGCAGTACTTC

v_gene: TRBV28
j_gene: TRBJ2-3
abundance: -
d_gene: -
CDR3aa: CASSTAGQGLAFLDTQYF
CDR3nt: TGTGCCAGCAGTACCGCGGGACAGGGACTAGCTTTTTTAGATACGCAGTATTTT

v_gene: TRBV5-1
j_gene: TRBJ1-1
abundance: -
d_gene: -
CDR3aa: CASSLDEASPENTEAFF
CDR3nt: TGCGCCAGCAGCTTGGATGAAGCATCTCCCGAAAACACTGAAGCTTTCTTT

v_gene: TRBV6-5
j_gene: TRBJ1-1
abundance: -
d_gene: -
CDR3aa: CASSYRSIKGTEAFF
CDR3nt: TGTGCCAGCAGTTACAGAAGCATCAAGGGGACTGAAGCTTTCTTT

v_gene: TRBV27
j_gene: TRBJ1-5
abundance: few
d_gene: -
CDR3aa: CASSFHNQPQHF
CDR3nt: TGTGCCAGCAGTTTCCATAATCAGCCCCAGCATTTT

v_gene: TRBV29-1
j_gene: TRBJ1-2
abundance: -
d_gene: -
CDR3aa: CSVQTPEGPLIPWGYTF
CDR3nt: TGCAGCGTACAAACTCCCGAAGGGCCGTTAATTCCGTGGGGCTACACCTTC

v_gene: TRBV7-9
j_gene: TRBJ1-1
abundance: -
d_gene: -
CDR3aa: CASSLVGTPNTEAFF
CDR3nt: TGTGCCAGCAGCTTAGTTGGCACTCCGAACACTGAAGCTTTCTTT

v_gene: TRBV25-1
j_gene: TRBJ1-2
abundance: -
d_gene: TRBD1
CDR3aa: CASSEPGQTNYGYTF
CDR3nt: TGTGCCAGCAGTGAACCGGGACAGACTAACTATGGCTACACCTTC

v_gene: TRBV27
j_gene: TRBJ2-2
abundance: -
d_gene: -
CDR3aa: CASSLGEDTGELFF
CDR3nt: TGTGCCAGCAGTTTAGGGGAGGACACCGGGGAGCTGTTTTTT

v_gene: TRBV7-9
j_gene: TRBJ2-7
abundance: -
d_gene: -
CDR3aa: CASSLIPAYEQYF
CDR3nt: TGTGCCAGCAGCTTAATCCCAGCCTACGAGCAGTACTTC

v_gene: TRBV6-5
j_gene: TRBJ1-5
abundance: -
d_gene: -
CDR3aa: CASSSADSNQPQHF
CDR3nt: TGTGCCAGCAGTTCGGCGGATAGCAATCAGCCCCAGCATTTT

v_gene: TRBV5-5
j_gene: TRBJ1-1
abundance: -
d_gene: -
CDR3aa: CASSVPRTVARNTEAFF
CDR3nt: TGTGCCAGCAGCGTGCCGAGGACAGTGGCAAGGAACACTGAAGCTTTCTTT

v_gene: TRBV19
j_gene: TRBJ1-5
abundance: few
d_gene: -
CDR3aa: CASSIGAGNQPQHF
CDR3nt: TGTGCCAGTAGTATAGGGGCGGGCAATCAGCCCCAGCATTTT

v_gene: TRBV19
j_gene: TRBJ1-5
abundance: few
d_gene: -
CDR3aa: CASSMPNQPQHF
CDR3nt: TGTGCCAGTAGTATGCCGAATCAGCCCCAGCATTTT

v_gene: TRBV9
j_gene: TRBJ2-7
abundance: -
d_gene: TRBD1
CDR3aa: CASSVGAGGYEQYF
CDR3nt: TGTGCCAGCAGCGTAGGGGCAGGGGGCTACGAGCAGTACTTC

v_gene: TRBV9
j_gene: TRBJ2-1
abundance: once
d_gene: -
CDR3aa: CASSDHRQVNNEQFF
CDR3nt: TGTGCCAGCAGCGACCATCGACAGGTCAACAATGAGCAGTTCTTC

v_gene: TRBV19
j_gene: TRBJ1-1
abundance: -
d_gene: -
CDR3aa: CASRSGVVTEAFF
CDR3nt: TGTGCCAGTAGGTCAGGGGTGGTCACTGAAGCTTTCTTT

v_gene: TRBV12-5
j_gene: TRBJ2-1
abundance: -
d_gene: -
CDR3aa: CASGLVVAPLYNEQFF
CDR3nt: TGTGCTAGTGGTTTGGTCGTCGCACCGCTTTACAATGAGCAGTTCTTC

v_gene: TRBV4-1
j_gene: TRBJ2-1
abundance: -
d_gene: TRBD2
CDR3aa: CASSQAGGLSYNEQFF
CDR3nt: TGCGCCAGCAGCCAAGCGGGGGGGCTTTCCTACAATGAGCAGTTCTTC

v_gene: TRBV29-1
j_gene: TRBJ1-1
abundance: few
d_gene: -
CDR3aa: CSVARGTEAFF
CDR3nt: TGCAGCGTCGCGAGGGGCACTGAAGCTTTCTTT

v_gene: TRBV15
j_gene: TRBJ1-1
abundance: -
d_gene: -
CDR3aa: CATSRDRAPNTEAFF
CDR3nt: TGTGCCACCAGCAGAGATAGGGCCCCGAACACTGAAGCTTTCTTT

v_gene: TRBV19
j_gene: TRBJ1-5
abundance: few
d_gene: -
CDR3aa: CASSIWGLGQPQHF
CDR3nt: TGTGCCAGTAGTATATGGGGGTTAGGTCAGCCCCAGCATTTT

v_gene: TRBV7-9
j_gene: TRBJ2-1
abundance: few
d_gene: TRBD1
CDR3aa: CASSLAQGAYNEQFF
CDR3nt: TGTGCCAGCAGCTTAGCACAGGGGGCGTACAATGAGCAGTTCTTC

v_gene: TRBV5-8
j_gene: TRBJ1-5
abundance: -
d_gene: -
CDR3aa: CASSLTGYSNQPQHF
CDR3nt: TGTGCCAGCAGTCTTACCGGATATAGCAATCAGCCCCAGCATTTT

v_gene: TRBV11-2
j_gene: TRBJ1-1
abundance: -
d_gene: TRBD1
CDR3aa: CASSGDRDSTEAFF
CDR3nt: TGTGCCAGCAGCGGAGACAGGGACAGCACTGAAGCTTTCTTT

v_gene: TRBV6-4
j_gene: TRBJ2-5
abundance: -
d_gene: -
CDR3aa: CASRRGTQQETQYF
CDR3nt: TGTGCCAGCAGGAGGGGGACACAGCAAGAGACCCAGTACTTC

v_gene: TRBV27
j_gene: TRBJ1-1
abundance: -
d_gene: -
CDR3aa: CASSALGLWGTEAFF
CDR3nt: TGTGCCAGCAGTGCCCTTGGACTGTGGGGCACTGAAGCTTTCTTT

v_gene: TRBV4-1
j_gene: TRBJ2-7
abundance: -
d_gene: -
CDR3aa: CASSQDDSISYEQYF
CDR3nt: TGCGCCAGCAGCCAAGATGACAGCATAAGTTACGAGCAGTACTTC

v_gene: TRBV12-5
j_gene: TRBJ2-1
abundance: -
d_gene: TRBD1
CDR3aa: CASGLTGGRGIF
CDR3nt: TGTGCTAGTGGTTTGACGGGCGGCAGGGGGATCTTC

v_gene: TRBV9
j_gene: TRBJ1-2
abundance: -
d_gene: TRBD1
CDR3aa: CASSVPGQGGYGYTF
CDR3nt: TGTGCCAGCAGCGTACCCGGACAGGGGGGATATGGCTACACCTTC

v_gene: TRBV2
j_gene: TRBJ2-7
abundance: -
d_gene: TRBD2
CDR3aa: CASSEWGTSGSQYEQYF
CDR3nt: TGTGCCAGCAGTGAATGGGGGACTAGCGGGAGTCAATACGAGCAGTACTTC